This T cell receptor (beta chain) was sequenced for a study of T cell repertoires in cytomegalovirus infection. Study as a whole: In public TCR beta signatures, there were indications of both CMV infection and matching HLA type.

This clonotype appeared many times. Its antigen remains unknown. Findings and limits, study-wide: Summed frequency of shared TCR beta families picked out CMV carriers who also had the relevant HLA. Clonotypes of TCR beta that were HLA-C-restricted and CMV-specific dominated the ex vivo response.

TCRdb fed the reads into MiXCR, producing one record per CDR3 protein. The table includes more than 500,000 distinct CDR3 sequences, approximately 15% detected once. This sequence was found in a human donor in good health (CMV status not recorded). Some clones in this sample may be carry-over from other donors' samples. What was sequenced was CD8+ T cells from PBMCs.

CDR3 residues: CASSSSRDIRGTDTQYF. DNA of the CDR3: TGTGCCAGCAGCTCTTCCCGGGACATCCGGGGCACAGATACGCAGTATTTT. V gene TRBV7-9 combines with J gene TRBJ2-3; a weak D match, TRBD1 (6 bases). Germline V gene data show CDR1 as SEHNR and CDR2 as FQNEAQ (reference sequence). CDR3 size: 17 residues. V was pared by 4 bases and J by 1 base, with 18 bases between.